This entry lists 30 T cell receptor beta chains sequenced from one sample in a study of blood T cell repertoires in COVID-19. Libraries were prepared by immunoSEQ multiplex PCR; TCRdb keeps only in-frame clonotypes and omits some of them. The repertoire has about 120,000 clones, roughly 82% of them found once; the top ten carry roughly an eighth. The sequenced sample consisted of peripheral blood. The receptors were gathered from a human donor in a cohort sampled during active COVID-19.

The DNA of the CDR3 is TGTGCCAGCTCTCGGGACAGAGGAGGGGGCGACACTGAAGCTTTCTTT. It encodes CASSRDRGGGDTEAFF. The V gene is TRBV18, the J gene TRBJ1-1, with 7 nucleotides matching TRBD1. The germline CDR1 and CDR2 sequences are KGHSH and LQKENI. This CDR3 spans 16 amino acids. Trimming at V came to 6 bases and at J to 3 bases, leaving 13 bases not matched to a gene.

The chain combines TRBV6-6 with TRBJ2-7, with a weak D call TRBD2 (6 bases). Deletions cut 6 bases from V and 3 bases from J, with 15 bases between. The CDR3 is 14 amino acids. Germline V CDR1 and CDR2: MNHNY, SVGAGI (reference sequence). The CDR3: CASSRAGTHYEQYF. The DNA for the CDR3 is TGTGCCAGCAGCCGAGCCGGGACTCACTACGAGCAGTACTTC.

The chain links TRBV19 to TRBJ1-5, with D possibly being TRBD1 (5 bases). In germline, CDR1 is LNHDA, CDR2 SQIVND (reference sequence). Trimming shortened V by 2 bases and J by 6 bases, and 11 bases separated the two germline ends. There are 14 residues in the CDR3. The CDR3 here is CASSIPQGLQPQHF. CDR3 sequence (DNA): TGTGCCAGTAGTATACCGCAGGGACTTCAGCCCCAGCATTTT.

The J gene is TRBJ2-2, the V gene TRBV19, with 9 bases identical to TRBD1. Germline CDR1 and CDR2: LNHDA and SQIVND (reference sequence). Trimming cost V 4 bases and J 6 bases; bases outside gene matches: 3. The CDR3 has 14 residues. The DNA of the CDR3 is TGTGCCAGTAGTACCGGGACAGGGCCCGGGGAGCTGTTTTTT. Its translation is CASSTGTGPGELFF.

The chain combines TRBV4-2 with TRBJ2-3; 9 bases map to TRBD1. This CDR3 contains 16 residues. Germline assignment: CDR1 LGHNA and CDR2 YNFKEQ. J gave up 7 bases and V 3 bases, and 11 bases lay outside the gene matches. CDR3 coding DNA: TGTGCCAGCAGCCAGGGCACCCGGGACAGGGCTTATACGCAGTATTTT. It specifies CASSQGTRDRAYTQYF.

The chain employs TRBV29-1 and TRBJ1-1, with D perhaps TRBD1 (5 bases). Per the germline V gene, CDR1 is SQVTM and CDR2 is ANQGSEA. The CDR3 length is 14 residues. The V gene lost 0 bases and the J gene lost 6 bases, with 14 bases spanning the gap. The CDR3 DNA follows: TGCAGCGTTGAAGATGCCAGGGCCGCGCCTGAAGCTTTCTTT. This gives the protein CSVEDARAAPEAFF.

The chain has TRBV11-2 and TRBJ1-6; TRBD1 matches at 9 bases. CDR3 length equals 18 residues. Germline values: CDR1 SGHAT, CDR2 FQNNGV. V was pared by 5 bases and J by 4 bases, with 12 bases of the junction left unmatched. The CDR3 DNA is TGTGCCAGCAGCCCGGGACAGGGTCGGCTATCTTATAATTCACCCCTCCACTTT. It is translated as CASSPGQGRLSYNSPLHF.

The chain couples TRBV12-3 or TRBV12-4 to TRBJ2-1, with a tentative D call TRBD1 (6 bases). The length of the CDR3 is 13 residues. V shed 1 base and J shed 10 bases, with 11 bases lying between them. Written as DNA, the CDR3 is TGTGCCAGCAGTTTAGGGACCGGGACAGAGCAGTTCTTC. It specifies CASSLGTGTEQFF.

This chain uses TRBV9 with TRBJ1-3; 7 nucleotides line up with TRBD1. Germline V CDR1 and CDR2: SGDLS, YYNGEE. Trimming cost V 3 bases and J 4 bases; bases outside gene matches: 4. The CDR3 is made up of 14 amino acids. The DNA for the CDR3 is TGTGCCAGCAGCGCCCTGGACAGGGGAAACACCATATATTTT. Protein sequence: CASSALDRGNTIYF.

This chain connects TRBV10-1 to TRBJ2-5, with 9 bases fitting TRBD2. Germline trimming cut 2 bases from V and 4 bases from J; bases unmatched to any gene: 5. Germline values: CDR1 WNHNN, CDR2 SYGVQD (reference sequence). This CDR3 contains 15 residues. CDR3 sequence (DNA): TGCGCCAGCAGTGAGCCCCGACTAGCGGCAGAGACCCAGTACTTC. Residues: CASSEPRLAAETQYF.

V gene TRBV5-1 combines with J gene TRBJ2-7; 14 bases fit TRBD2. The CDR3 has 15 residues. In germline, CDR1 is SGHRS, CDR2 YFSETQ. V was pared by 4 bases and J by 5 bases, with 5 bases of the junction left unmatched. CDR3: CASSPGTSGGHEQYF. The CDR3 nucleotides read TGCGCCAGCAGCCCAGGGACTAGCGGGGGCCACGAGCAGTACTTC. The full variable domain, in which reference TRBV5-1 and TRBJ2-7 provide the parts outside the CDR3, is KAGVTQTPRYLIKTRGQQVTLSCSPISGHRSVSWYQQTPGQGLQFLFEYFSETQRNKGNFPGRFSGRQFSNSRSEMNVSTLELGDSALYLCASSPGTSGGHEQYFGPGTRLTVT.

Only one count was recorded for this clone. One junction end does not reproduce the germline sequence, and a read error may be involved. The V call is TRBV5-1, the J call TRBJ2-1, with TRBD2 matching over 9 bases. CDR3 length: 17 amino acids. CDR1 is SGHRS and CDR2 is YFSETQ in the germline V gene. The DNA of the CDR3 is TGCGCCCGCAGCTGGGCCGGCGGGGGGGCTGAGAGGGATGAGCAGTTCTTC. Amino acid sequence: CARSWAGGGAERDEQFF.

The V gene is TRBV24-1, the J gene TRBJ2-5, with TRBD2 matching 10 bases. The V gene's germline CDR1 is KGHDR and CDR2 SFDVKD. CDR3 length: 16 amino acids. Unmatched junction bases numbered 8, after V lost 3 bases and J lost 5 bases. DNA for the CDR3: TGTGCCACCAGTGATCCAGTAGCGGGGGGTCTGGAGACCCAGTACTTC. This encodes CATSDPVAGGLETQYF.

The chain links TRBV6-5 to TRBJ1-4, with 8 nucleotides matching TRBD1. The CDR3 has 15 residues. J lost 7 bases, V lost 5 bases, and 9 bases had no gene match. Per germline, CDR1 MNHEY and CDR2 SVGAGI. CDR3 residues: CASSLTQGASEKLFF. CDR3 coding DNA: TGTGCCAGCAGTCTAACTCAGGGGGCTTCTGAAAAACTGTTTTTT.

The chain is built from TRBV4-3 and TRBJ1-3, with 9 bases aligning to TRBD1. V dropped 0 bases and J dropped 1; count of bases not matched to a gene: 4. This CDR3 is 17 amino acids long. CDR1 and CDR2 (germline): LGHNA, YSLEER. CDR3 sequence reads: CASSQDRTGASGNTIYF. For the CDR3, the DNA is TGCGCCAGCAGCCAAGATAGGACAGGGGCATCTGGAAACACCATATATTTT.

The chain has TRBV3-1 (or the pseudogene TRBV3-2) and TRBJ2-1; no reliable D call. The V and J ends lost 1 base and 10 bases respectively, with 11 bases between them. The CDR3 consists of 13 residues. Germline values: CDR1 LGHDT, CDR2 YNNKEL (reference sequence). The CDR3 region is CASSQVQLREQFF. The CDR3 DNA is TGTGCCAGCAGCCAAGTACAGCTTCGGGAGCAGTTCTTC.

In its sample, this clone was seen a few times. This chain links TRBV3-1 (or the pseudogene TRBV3-2) with TRBJ1-5; 9 nucleotides agree with TRBD1. This CDR3 is built from 16 residues. CDR1 is LGHDT and CDR2 is YNNKEL in the germline V gene (reference sequence). V shed 1 base, J shed 0 bases, and the junction held 1 base outside the gene matches. The CDR3 loop reads CASSQGTGVSNQPQHF. The CDR3, as DNA: TGTGCCAGCAGCCAAGGGACAGGGGTTAGCAATCAGCCCCAGCATTTT.

Comments on this clone: Distinct nucleotide sequences in the sample also encode this CDR3. Written as DNA, the CDR3 is TGCGCCAGCAGAGCGGGCGGCACCGGGGAGCTGTTTTTT. This encodes CASRAGGTGELFF. The chain combines TRBV10-1 with TRBJ2-2; possibly TRBD2 for D (6 bases). V shed 6 bases and J shed 4 bases, with 9 bases lying between them. CDR3 length equals 13 residues. Germline loops: CDR1 WNHNN, CDR2 SYGVQD (reference sequence).

On this clone: At the DNA level, this CDR3 is encoded by other sequences in the same sample as well. This chain's CDR3 is CASSLGGYGYTF. As DNA, the CDR3 is TGTGCCAGCAGTTTGGGGGGATATGGCTACACCTTC. This chain links TRBV28 with TRBJ1-2, with D possibly being TRBD1 (5 bases). The V end lost 3 bases, the J end lost 5 bases, and 7 bases lay between the germline ends. The CDR3 spans 12 residues. Germline V lookup: CDR1 MDHEN, CDR2 SYDVKM.

The chain links TRBV20-1 to TRBJ2-7, with TRBD1 matching 8 bases. There are 11 residues in the CDR3. Germline CDR1 reads DFQATT; CDR2 reads SNEGSKA (reference sequence). The junction had 2 bases not matched to a gene; V was cut back by 6 bases and J by 4 bases. The CDR3 spells CSANRGYEQYF. In DNA, the CDR3 is TGCAGTGCAAACAGGGGGTACGAGCAGTACTTC.

This clone turned up a few times. The gene calls are TRBV6-6 and TRBJ1-5; TRBD1 agrees at 11 bases. Unmatched junction bases numbered 3, after V lost 8 bases and J lost 6 bases. Germline V gives CDR1 MNHNY, CDR2 SVGAGI (reference sequence). The CDR3 spans 13 residues. The CDR3 region has the DNA TGTGCCAGCGCCGGGACAGGGGGTCAGCCCCAGCATTTT. Its translation: CASAGTGGQPQHF.

The chain is built from TRBV5-5 and TRBJ1-2, with TRBD1 as a possible D gene (6 bases). This CDR3 is 15 amino acids long. Deletions cut 6 bases from V and 2 bases from J, with 17 bases between. CDR1 and CDR2 from the germline V gene are SGHKS and YYEKEE (reference sequence). CDR3 amino acids: CASTPSTGVNYGYTF. CDR3 nucleotide sequence: TGTGCCAGCACACCCTCGACAGGTGTAAACTATGGCTACACCTTC.

In DNA form, the CDR3 reads TGTGCCAGCAGTTATCACGGCCAGGGTCGCTCTGGGGCCAACGTCCTGACTTTC. Protein product: CASSYHGQGRSGANVLTF. This chain joins TRBV6-2 or TRBV6-3 and TRBJ2-6; D might be TRBD1 (5 bases). CDR3 size: 18 residues. Germline CDR1 and CDR2: MNHEY and SVGEGT. Trimming took off 3 bases at V and 0 bases at J, with 15 bases between the two ends.

This chain joins TRBV19 and TRBJ2-1, with 7 bases matching TRBD2. Germline loops: CDR1 LNHDA, CDR2 SQIVND (reference sequence). CDR3 length: 14 amino acids. With 5 bases clipped from V and 8 bases from J, the junction kept 9 bases outside the gene matches. CDR3 in amino acids: CASSYGAGVYEQFF. In nucleotides, the CDR3 is TGTGCCAGTAGTTATGGGGCGGGGGTCTATGAGCAGTTCTTC. Full variable domain (outside the CDR3, taken from reference TRBV19 and TRBJ2-1): DGGITQSPKYLFRKEGQNVTLSCEQNLNHDAMYWYRQDPGQGLRLIYYSQIVNDFQKGDIAEGYSVSREKKESFPLTVTSAQKNPTAFYLCASSYGAGVYEQFFGPGTRLTVL.

This chain connects TRBV2 to TRBJ2-1; 10 positions agree with TRBD1. J lost 9 bases, V lost 6 bases, and 8 bases had no gene match. The germline CDR1 and CDR2 sequences are SNHLY and FYNNEI. The CDR3 contains 14 residues. CDR3 in DNA: TGTGCCAGCAGCGAGACGACAGGGGGCCTTGAGCAGTTCTTC. This gives the protein CASSETTGGLEQFF.

CDR3 DNA sequence: TGTGCCAGCAGCTTGGGGGCTAACAGGGCCACCGGGGAGCTGTTTTTT. Encoded protein: CASSLGANRATGELFF. The chain couples TRBV5-4 to TRBJ2-2, with D possibly matching TRBD1 (6 bases). Looked up from germline, CDR1 is SGHNT and CDR2 is YYREEE (reference sequence). This CDR3 spans 16 amino acids. Trimming took 0 bases from V and 4 from J, leaving 13 bases between them.

Written as DNA, the CDR3 is TGTGCCAGCAGTGAAGGGTGGCTAGCCTACGAGCAGTACTTC. Its protein product is CASSEGWLAYEQYF. The rearrangement uses TRBV6-1 and TRBJ2-7; D remains ambiguous. Germline loops: CDR1 MNHNS, CDR2 SASEGT. The CDR3 extends over 14 amino acids. V gave up 1 base and J gave up 2 bases, with 9 bases separating them.

J is TRBJ2-1 and V is TRBV6-5, with TRBD2 matching over 11 bases. Trimming removed 7 bases from V and 5 bases from J; junction bases left unmatched: 7. Germline V gene sequence: CDR1 MNHEY, CDR2 SVGAGI. The CDR3 covers 15 residues. CDR3 sequence (DNA): TGTGCCAGCACCGAAAGGGGACTAGCGGACAATGAGCAGTTCTTC. It translates to CASTERGLADNEQFF.

This chain links TRBV18 with TRBJ2-2, with TRBD1 identical over 7 bases. V trimming: 2 bases; J trimming: 6 bases; junction bases outside the gene matches: 12. Germline CDR1 KGHSH, CDR2 LQKENI. CDR3 length equals 17 residues. The CDR3 region has the DNA TGTGCCAGCTCACCAATGATAGGGGGCGAAAACTCCGGGGAGCTGTTTTTT. The encoded protein is CASSPMIGGENSGELFF.

The chain has TRBV7-9 and TRBJ1-4; tentatively, D is TRBD1 (6 bases). V dropped 5 bases and J dropped 6 bases, with 13 bases sitting between them. CDR1 is SEHNR, CDR2 FQNEAQ, per germline (reference sequence). The CDR3 runs to 14 residues. The CDR3 bases are TGTGCCAGCAGCCTGACTAAGGGGGATGAAAAACTGTTTTTT. Translation: CASSLTKGDEKLFF.